This T cell receptor (beta chain) was profiled in a study of molecular identifiers for immune sequencing clone quantification. TCRdb re-analysed the PCR reads in MiXCR, keeping a single row per CDR3 protein. The repertoire consists of more than 450,000 distinct CDR3 sequences, with over 20% occurring once and the leading ten covering approximately 0.8%. With 5 bases removed from V and 1 base from J, the gap between germline ends came to 8 bases. Germline V lookup: CDR1 SGHTA, CDR2 FQGNSA. CDR3 length equals 13 residues. Study-wide points: Clones above 20 RNA copies contained over 98% of effector molecules but under 1% of naive ones.

The authors sorted naive CD8 T cells as CD8+CD4-CCR7+CD45RA+. This clonotype was found many times. Its antigen is as yet unknown. Sequencing was done on a sample of naive CD8+ T cells from blood, with Jurkat cell RNA spiked in. The subset: FACS-sorted CD8+CD4-CCR7+CD45RA+ naive T cells. The clonotype originates from a human donor in good health. Some libraries in this study had Jurkat cell RNA spiked in. The rearrangement uses TRBV7-2 and TRBJ2-5; D is perhaps TRBD1 (5 bases). The CDR3 loop is CASSKDSQETQYF. CDR3 DNA: TGTGCCAGCAGCAAAGACAGCCAAGAGACCCAGTACTTC.